Listed below are T cell receptor beta chains from one sample, sequenced in a study of blood T cell repertoires in COVID-19. Repertoires were generated with immunoSEQ multiplex PCR, while TCRdb's copy carries only in-frame clones and drops some. The data show fewer than 250,000 clones, 70% to 85% seen once. Input material: PBMCs or T cells enriched from blood (not recorded which). These receptors were collected from a man aged 55-75 years who had recovered from COVID-19. The CDR3 runs from the conserved cysteine through the conserved F or W. The D gene is left open where the match is weak. Where a row states a size, it is once, few, many or the class of an expanded clone; other rows omit it.

clone_size	j_call	v_call	d_call	cdr3_nt	cdr3_aa
NA	TRBJ2-7	TRBV5-6	NA	TGTGCCAGCAGTGCAGTTCCCTACGAGCAGTACTTC	CASSAVPYEQYF
NA	TRBJ1-6	TRBV6-5	NA	TGTGCCAGCAGTTACTCAGTGACAGGACTGAATTCACCCCTCCACTTT	CASSYSVTGLNSPLHF
NA	TRBJ1-2	TRBV5-4	TRBD1	TGTGCCAGGGCCCCGATCGACAGGGCGAGTTTATGCTACACCTTC	CARAPIDRASLCYTF
NA	TRBJ2-1	TRBV2	TRBD2	TGTGCCATCGCCAACGAAAATATACTAGCGGGGAATGAGCAGTTCTTC	CAIANENILAGNEQFF
NA	TRBJ1-5	TRBV7-9	TRBD1	TGTGCCAGCAGCGCAGGGGGCCGACAGCCCCAGCATTTT	CASSAGGRQPQHF
NA	TRBJ2-1	TRBV7-9	NA	TGTGCCAGCAGCTTGGGGCTGAGCGTCACGTCCAATGAGCAGTTCTTC	CASSLGLSVTSNEQFF
NA	TRBJ2-1	TRBV18	TRBD1	TGTGCCAGCTCACCATCAACAGGGGGGTACAATGAGCAGTTCTTC	CASSPSTGGYNEQFF
NA	TRBJ2-5	TRBV12-5	NA	TGTGCTAGTGGTTCCGCGGCAGAAGAGACCCAGTACTTC	CASGSAAEETQYF
NA	TRBJ2-3	TRBV6-2/TRBV6-3	TRBD1	TGTGCCAGCAGTTATTCGCCGGACAGGGGGCGGACAGATACGCAGTATTTT	CASSYSPDRGRTDTQYF
NA	TRBJ2-3	TRBV24-1	NA	TGTGCCACCAGTGCTGGTGGGGGGGCCTTCGGCACAGATACGCAGTATTTT	CATSAGGGAFGTDTQYF
NA	TRBJ2-7	TRBV5-1	TRBD1	TGCGCCAGCAGCTGGGAGGTAGGACAGGGGGCCTACGAGCAGTACTTC	CASSWEVGQGAYEQYF
NA	TRBJ2-1	TRBV7-3	NA	TGTGCCAGCAGCTTAACCGTAAACAATGAGCAGTTCTTC	CASSLTVNNEQFF
NA	TRBJ2-5	TRBV5-4	NA	TGTGCCAGCAGCCTCACGGGACTCCGGCAAGAGACCCAGTACTTC	CASSLTGLRQETQYF
NA	TRBJ1-6	TRBV7-9	NA	TGTGCCAGCAGCTTATTGCCAGTGAATTCACCCCTCCACTTT	CASSLLPVNSPLHF
NA	TRBJ1-1	TRBV6-6	NA	TGTGCCAGCGGGACTGGCCTGAACACTGAAGCTTTCTTT	CASGTGLNTEAFF
few	TRBJ1-4	TRBV27	NA	TGTGCCAGCAGTTTGGTCCCGGGACTCGGTAATGAAAAACTGTTTTTT	CASSLVPGLGNEKLFF
NA	TRBJ1-1	TRBV18	TRBD1	TGTGCCAGCTCACCACCGTCCAGGGGGCGCGGGACTGAAGCTTTCTTT	CASSPPSRGRGTEAFF